A selection of T cell receptor beta chains follows, all from one sample in a study of blood T cell repertoires in COVID-19. Data came from immunoSEQ multiplex PCR; TCRdb stores just in-frame clones and leaves some out. This table has about 160,000 clones, approximately 85% appearing once. Specimen: peripheral blood. The receptors here all came from a woman between 45 and 60 years old with COVID-19, enrolled during active disease. Each CDR3 is given with its conserved first and last residue. D genes are given only for firm matches. Clone size is given for some rows only: seen once, a few or many times, or a class if the clone is expanded.

D gene: TRBD1; V gene: TRBV18; clone size: -; J gene: TRBJ2-2; CDR3 DNA: TGTGCCAGCTTTGACCACAGGGGCCCGAACACCGGGGAGCTGTTTTTT; CDR3 protein: CASFDHRGPNTGELFF
D gene: TRBD2; V gene: TRBV6-5; clone size: -; J gene: TRBJ2-2; CDR3 DNA: TGTGCCAGCAGCGGGACTAGATTTGGCGGGGAGCTGTTTTTT; CDR3 protein: CASSGTRFGGELFF
D gene: -; V gene: TRBV30; clone size: -; J gene: TRBJ1-3; CDR3 DNA: TGTGCCTGGAGTGTAGGTACAGGGTACGGAAACACCATATATTTT; CDR3 protein: CAWSVGTGYGNTIYF
D gene: -; V gene: TRBV2; clone size: -; J gene: TRBJ1-4; CDR3 DNA: TGTGCCAGCAGTGAAACAAACAGGGTAGGCGAAAAACTGTTTTTT; CDR3 protein: CASSETNRVGEKLFF
D gene: TRBD2; V gene: TRBV5-1; clone size: -; J gene: TRBJ2-1; CDR3 DNA: TGCGCCAGCAGGACTAGCGGGGGCCGTCCTAAGCAGTTCTTC; CDR3 protein: CASRTSGGRPKQFF
D gene: TRBD2; V gene: TRBV24-1; clone size: once; J gene: TRBJ2-3; CDR3 DNA: TGTGCCACCAGACCTAGCGGGGCGACAAGCACAGATACGCAGTATTTT; CDR3 protein: CATRPSGATSTDTQYF
D gene: TRBD2; V gene: TRBV3-1/TRBV3-2; clone size: -; J gene: TRBJ2-3; CDR3 DNA: TGTGCCAGCAGCCAGGGGCTAGCGGGGGGGCTATACACAGATACGCAGTATTTT; CDR3 protein: CASSQGLAGGLYTDTQYF
D gene: -; V gene: TRBV28; clone size: few; J gene: TRBJ1-3; CDR3 DNA: TGTGCCAGCATCAACGAGGCGTCTGGAAACACCATATATTTT; CDR3 protein: CASINEASGNTIYF
D gene: -; V gene: TRBV30; clone size: -; J gene: TRBJ2-5; CDR3 DNA: TGTGCCTGGACGGCAGGGCGCGAGACCCAGTACTTC; CDR3 protein: CAWTAGRETQYF
D gene: -; V gene: TRBV30; clone size: -; J gene: TRBJ1-5; CDR3 DNA: TGTGCCTGGAGTGTCCAGGCCAATCAGCCCCAGCATTTT; CDR3 protein: CAWSVQANQPQHF
D gene: -; V gene: TRBV6-2/TRBV6-3; clone size: -; J gene: TRBJ2-7; CDR3 DNA: TGTGCCAGCAGTGGACACGATCTGCTCACCTACGAGCAGTACTTC; CDR3 protein: CASSGHDLLTYEQYF
D gene: TRBD1; V gene: TRBV7-9; clone size: -; J gene: TRBJ1-1; CDR3 DNA: TGTGCCAGCAGTTCTCCCTCCGACAGGGGAGGGACTGAAGCTTTCTTT; CDR3 protein: CASSSPSDRGGTEAFF
D gene: -; V gene: TRBV5-4; clone size: -; J gene: TRBJ1-2; CDR3 DNA: TGTGCCAGCAACCTACAGGGAAAACACTATGGCTACACCTTC; CDR3 protein: CASNLQGKHYGYTF
D gene: -; V gene: TRBV27; clone size: -; J gene: TRBJ2-7; CDR3 DNA: TGTGCCAGCAGTTTGTCCAGGGGCTACGAGCAGTACTTC; CDR3 protein: CASSLSRGYEQYF
D gene: -; V gene: TRBV4-1; clone size: once; J gene: TRBJ2-5; CDR3 DNA: TGCGCCAGCAGCCGGCTAGGTGGTGAGACCCAGTACTTC; CDR3 protein: CASSRLGGETQYF
D gene: TRBD1; V gene: TRBV19; clone size: -; J gene: TRBJ1-1; CDR3 DNA: TGTGCCAAAGAGTCCGGACAGGGACCAACTGAAGCTTTCTTT; CDR3 protein: CAKESGQGPTEAFF
D gene: TRBD1; V gene: TRBV15; clone size: -; J gene: TRBJ2-2; CDR3 DNA: TGTGCCACAGACCCCGGAACAGGGGCGACCGGGGAGCTGTTTTTT; CDR3 protein: CATDPGTGATGELFF
D gene: -; V gene: TRBV6-5; clone size: -; J gene: TRBJ2-7; CDR3 DNA: TGTGCCAGCAGTTACAATAAGGACACCTACGAGCAGTACTTC; CDR3 protein: CASSYNKDTYEQYF
D gene: TRBD1; V gene: TRBV7-9; clone size: -; J gene: TRBJ1-6; CDR3 DNA: TGTGCCAGCAGCTTTTACAGGACAGGGCGATATAATTCACCCCTCCACTTT; CDR3 protein: CASSFYRTGRYNSPLHF
D gene: -; V gene: TRBV7-6; clone size: once; J gene: TRBJ2-1; CDR3 DNA: TGTGCCAGCAGCCCCCGGGAACTCGATTACAATGAGCAGTTCTTC; CDR3 protein: CASSPRELDYNEQFF
D gene: -; V gene: TRBV11-3; clone size: -; J gene: TRBJ2-5; CDR3 DNA: TGTGCCAGCAGCCCACTAGCTGCGGAGACCCAGTACTTC; CDR3 protein: CASSPLAAETQYF
D gene: -; V gene: TRBV11-3; clone size: -; J gene: TRBJ1-1; CDR3 DNA: TGTGCCAGCAGCAGGGACATGAACACTGAAGCTTTCTTT; CDR3 protein: CASSRDMNTEAFF
D gene: -; V gene: TRBV4-3; clone size: -; J gene: TRBJ1-1; CDR3 DNA: TGCGCCAGCAGCCAGGAGAGGAACACTGAAGCTTTCTTT; CDR3 protein: CASSQERNTEAFF
D gene: TRBD2; V gene: TRBV14; clone size: -; J gene: TRBJ2-3; CDR3 DNA: TGTGCCAGCAGCCACTGGACTAGCGGGGGGCCAAGCACAGATACGCAGTATTTT; CDR3 protein: CASSHWTSGGPSTDTQYF
D gene: -; V gene: TRBV5-3; clone size: -; J gene: TRBJ1-5; CDR3 DNA: TGTGCCAGAAGCTTGGCGAGGGGCGGGAACAATCAGCCCCAGCATTTT; CDR3 protein: CARSLARGGNNQPQHF